This is a list of T cell receptor beta chains from one sample in a study of cytomegalovirus exposure and HLA in healthy donors. The repertoire was sequenced with immunoSEQ multiplex PCR; TCRdb's copy has only in-frame clones and lacks some. The table records 90,000 to 130,000 clones, approximately 82% of them present only once. The sequencing sample was made of PBMCs. Receptor source: a man younger than 40 in good health and CMV-seropositive. Both conserved end residues are part of each CDR3. A D gene is named only where the DNA matches it firmly. Only some rows state a clone size, as once, few, many or a class for expanded clones.

j_gene | len | v_gene | abundance | d_gene | CDR3nt | CDR3aa
TRBJ1-5 | 16 | TRBV10-3 | - | TRBD1 | TGTGCCATCAGTGAGCGGACAGGCCTGCTCCCTCAGCCCCAGCATTTT | CAISERTGLLPQPQHF
TRBJ2-5 | 18 | TRBV7-6 | - | TRBD2 | TGTGCCAGCAGCTTAGGGGGGACTAGCGGGGCCTTCCAAGAGACCCAGTACTTC | CASSLGGTSGAFQETQYF
TRBJ2-5 | 14 | TRBV5-1 | - | - | TGCGCCAGCAGTGACGGGGCGCGGGGAGAGACCCAGTACTTC | CASSDGARGETQYF
TRBJ2-2 | 16 | TRBV9 | - | TRBD2 | TGTGCCAGCAGCCTAATGGGCGGGGGGCACACCGGGGAGCTGTTTTTT | CASSLMGGGHTGELFF
TRBJ2-5 | 11 | TRBV5-4 | - | - | TGTGCCAGCAGCTCCGGTGGGACCCAGTACTTC | CASSSGGTQYF
TRBJ1-1 | 14 | TRBV28 | - | - | TGTGCCAGCAAATTGATCTCCCGGCGGACTGAAGCTTTCTTT | CASKLISRRTEAFF
TRBJ2-1 | 14 | TRBV6-5 | few | TRBD1 | TGTGCCAGCAGTACCGGGACAGGGAACAATGAGCAGTTCTTC | CASSTGTGNNEQFF
TRBJ2-5 | 17 | TRBV4-3 | - | TRBD2 | TGCGCCAGCAGCCAAGTTCTAGCGGGGGGCCTCCGGGAGACCCAGTACTTC | CASSQVLAGGLRETQYF
TRBJ2-2 | 15 | TRBV4-3 | - | TRBD1 | TGCGCCAGCAGCCCTACGGGACAGAGTGGGGGGGAGCTGTTTTTT | CASSPTGQSGGELFF
TRBJ2-7 | 16 | TRBV7-6 | - | TRBD1 | TGTGCCAGCAGTCTAAAGGGACAGGGGGCTTTCTACGAGCAGTACTTC | CASSLKGQGAFYEQYF
TRBJ2-1 | 16 | TRBV30 | few | TRBD2 | TGTGCCTGGAGCTCGGGACTAGCGGGGGTCAGGGGTGAGCAGTTCTTC | CAWSSGLAGVRGEQFF
TRBJ2-3 | 14 | TRBV6-5 | - | - | TGTGCCACCCATTCTAGTTCTGGCACAGATACGCAGTATTTT | CATHSSSGTDTQYF
TRBJ2-6 | 20 | TRBV15 | - | - | TGTGCCACCTCTAAGGCAGGGGCGATACCCTTCCTCTCTGGGGCCAACGTCCTGACTTTC | CATSKAGAIPFLSGANVLTF
TRBJ2-7 | 16 | TRBV28 | - | - | TGTGCCAGCAGTAGACCCGACAGCCCAAGGGTCTACGAGCAGTACTTC | CASSRPDSPRVYEQYF
TRBJ1-2 | 15 | TRBV28 | - | - | TGTGCCAGCAGTTTATTTCAGGGAAGCGAGCGTGGCTACACCTTC | CASSLFQGSERGYTF
TRBJ1-1 | 13 | TRBV11-3 | - | - | TGTGCCAGCAGCTGGGAGCGGAACACTGAAGCTTTCTTT | CASSWERNTEAFF
TRBJ2-5 | 15 | TRBV6-1 | - | TRBD1 | TGTGCCAGCAGCAGGGCAGGGGGCTTGGAGGAGACCCAGTACTTC | CASSRAGGLEETQYF
TRBJ1-4 | 15 | TRBV19 | - | - | TGTGCCAGTAGTAAAACAGCCGCAACTAATGAAAAACTGTTTTTT | CASSKTAATNEKLFF
TRBJ1-5 | 15 | TRBV28 | - | - | TGTGCCAGCAGTTTATTACAATCCGGAGGTCAGCCCCAGCATTTT | CASSLLQSGGQPQHF
TRBJ1-1 | 15 | TRBV25-1 | few | TRBD1 | TGTGCCAGCAGTGAAGCCTCGACAGGGGGCACTGAAGCTTTCTTT | CASSEASTGGTEAFF
TRBJ1-6 | 14 | TRBV6-6 | - | - | TGTGCCAGCACCCAGAGGGCCTTAAATTCACCCCTCCACTTT | CASTQRALNSPLHF
TRBJ2-1 | 20 | TRBV13 | - | - | TGTGCCAGCAGCTTATTCGACCCGGGTTTCCGACAGGTCTCCTACAATGAGCAGTTCTTC | CASSLFDPGFRQVSYNEQFF